The subject of this entry is one TCR beta chain. Its cognate antigen is unknown. Germline-derived CDR1 and CDR2 are SGHRS and YFSETQ. The CDR3 covers 16 residues. The V segment lost 3 bases and the J segment 1 base; nucleotides outside the gene matches: 4. Generated by immunoSEQ multiplex PCR, the TCRdb table keeps only in-frame clones and is missing some. This repertoire shows under 200,000 clones, roughly 77% found once; its top ten account for 0.95% to 1.5%. This entry comes from a study of cytomegalovirus exposure and HLA in healthy donors. Study-level background: The approximately 110 validation repertoires used a platform that matched the one used for the 666 first-cohort repertoires, as a later analysis reported. Findings and caveats of the study: Cytomegalovirus-associated TCR beta chains were listed, numbering 150 to 200. Among TCR sequences, most were rare, though some public TCRs appeared in many donors. The tendency of first-cohort TCR clusters to co-occur in the 100 to 150 validation repertoires emerged from a later analysis.

This receptor was identified in a woman in her twenties or thirties in good health and CMV-seronegative. The gene calls are TRBV5-1 and TRBJ2-2, with 9 bases lining up with TRBD2. Sequenced sample: PBMCs. CDR3 in DNA: TGCGCCAGCAGCTCAACTAGCGGGTGGAACACCGGGGAGCTGTTTTTT. This gives the protein CASSSTSGWNTGELFF.